The next 7 T cell receptor beta chains were all read from a single sample in a study of T cell changes during pregnancy in multiple sclerosis. TCRdb's table, derived via immunoSEQ multiplex PCR, lists solely in-frame clones and lacks some. The sample records about 50,000 clones, 80% to 95% being singletons. The sequencing here drew on CD4+ T cells from peripheral blood mononuclear cells, taken after pregnancy. These receptors were taken from a female donor in good health, enrolled as a control in a pregnancy study.

The genes are TRBV5-1 and TRBJ2-3; D might be TRBD1 (5 bases). V was shortened by 4 bases and J by 2 bases, with 14 bases between the two germline ends. Per the germline V gene, CDR1 is SGHRS and CDR2 is YFSETQ. The CDR3 contains 15 residues. The CDR3 loop is CASSAGQDFTDTQYF. CDR3 bases: TGCGCCAGCAGCGCTGGACAAGACTTCACAGATACGCAGTATTTT.

This clone was counted once. V is TRBV5-5 and J is TRBJ2-6; D remains ambiguous. The V and J ends lost 4 bases and 3 bases respectively, with 5 bases between them. Germline V gene data show CDR1 as SGHKS and CDR2 as YYEKEE (reference sequence). CDR3 size: 13 residues. The DNA of the CDR3 is TGTGCCAGCAGCCCCCTTGGGGCCAACGTCCTGACTTTC. Protein: CASSPLGANVLTF.

The rearrangement joins TRBV7-2 to TRBJ2-3; 7 nucleotides match TRBD2. The germline CDR1 and CDR2 sequences are SGHTA and FQGNSA. After removal of 4 bases from V and 4 bases from J, the junction contained 11 bases not matched to a gene. This CDR3 is 16 amino acids long. The CDR3 sequence: CASSSRPGLSADTQYF. The CDR3 bases are TGTGCCAGCAGCTCCCGGCCGGGACTATCAGCAGATACGCAGTATTTT.

V is TRBV30 and J is TRBJ1-2; D perhaps matches TRBD1 (5 bases). The CDR3 has 13 residues. Trimming removed 0 bases from V and 8 bases from J, with 13 bases in between. Germline V gene data show CDR1 as GTSNPN and CDR2 as SVGIG (reference sequence). The DNA for the CDR3 is TGTGCCTGGAGTGTAGGGCGGGGCAGAGGCTACACCTTC. As protein: CAWSVGRGRGYTF.

The chain couples TRBV5-5 to TRBJ1-6; TRBD1 matches at 7 bases. Germline loops: CDR1 SGHKS, CDR2 YYEKEE (reference sequence). CDR3 length: 18 amino acids. Trimming at V came to 4 bases and at J to 0 bases, leaving 10 bases not matched to a gene. The CDR3 sequence: CASSATTGFTSYNSPLHF. CDR3 in DNA: TGTGCCAGCAGCGCAACGACAGGGTTTACCTCCTATAATTCACCCCTCCACTTT.

V is TRBV2 and J is TRBJ1-1; D is unclear. CDR1 and CDR2 (germline): SNHLY, FYNNEI. Trimming removed 5 bases from V and 3 bases from J, with 10 bases in between. CDR3 length equals 13 residues. The CDR3 sequence is CASSLDLHTEAFF. The CDR3 bases are TGTGCCAGCAGTCTAGACTTACACACTGAAGCTTTCTTT.

The chain combines TRBV18 with TRBJ2-7; D possibly corresponds to TRBD1 (6 bases). CDR3 size: 12 residues. V was trimmed by 6 bases and J by 6 bases, leaving 12 bases between them. In germline, CDR1 is KGHSH, CDR2 LQKENI. In DNA form, the CDR3 reads TGTGCCAGCTCTCTAACAGGGCTCGAGCAGTACTTC. This codes for CASSLTGLEQYF.